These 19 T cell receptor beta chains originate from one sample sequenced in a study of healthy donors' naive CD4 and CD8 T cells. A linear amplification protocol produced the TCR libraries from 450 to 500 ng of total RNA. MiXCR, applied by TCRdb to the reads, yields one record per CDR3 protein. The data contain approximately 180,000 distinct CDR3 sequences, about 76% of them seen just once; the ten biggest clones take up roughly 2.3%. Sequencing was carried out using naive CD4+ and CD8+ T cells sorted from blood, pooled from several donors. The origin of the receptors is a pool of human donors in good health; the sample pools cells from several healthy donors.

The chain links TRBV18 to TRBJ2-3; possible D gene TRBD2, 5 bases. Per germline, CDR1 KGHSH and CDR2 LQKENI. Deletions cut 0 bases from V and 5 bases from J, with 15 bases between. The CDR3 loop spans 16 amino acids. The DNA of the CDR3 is TGTGCCAGCTCACCACCGGGTCGAGGGCCGGGAGATACGCAGTATTTT. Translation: CASSPPGRGPGDTQYF.

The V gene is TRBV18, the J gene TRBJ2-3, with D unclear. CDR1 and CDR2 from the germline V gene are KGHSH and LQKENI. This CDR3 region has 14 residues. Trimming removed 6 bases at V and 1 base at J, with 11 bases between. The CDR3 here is CASSLAMGTDTQYF. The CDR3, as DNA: TGTGCCAGCTCTCTCGCGATGGGCACAGATACGCAGTATTTT.

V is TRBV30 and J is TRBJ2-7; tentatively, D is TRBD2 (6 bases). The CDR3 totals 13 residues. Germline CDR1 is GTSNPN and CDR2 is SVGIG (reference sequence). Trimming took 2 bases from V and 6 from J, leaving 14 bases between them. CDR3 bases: TGTGCCTGGAGTCCCAGCGGAGGGGCCGAGCAGTACTTC. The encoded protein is CAWSPSGGAEQYF.

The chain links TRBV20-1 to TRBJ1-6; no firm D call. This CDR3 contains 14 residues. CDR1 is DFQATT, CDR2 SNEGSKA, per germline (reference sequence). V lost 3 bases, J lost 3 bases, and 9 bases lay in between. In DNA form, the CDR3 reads TGCAGTGCTAGCCACAGATTCTATAATTCACCCCTCCACTTT. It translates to CSASHRFYNSPLHF.

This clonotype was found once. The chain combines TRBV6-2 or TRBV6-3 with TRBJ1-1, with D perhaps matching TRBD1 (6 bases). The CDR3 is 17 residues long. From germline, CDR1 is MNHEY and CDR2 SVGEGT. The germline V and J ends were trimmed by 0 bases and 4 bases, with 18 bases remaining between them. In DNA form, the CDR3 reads TGTGCCAGCAGTTACTCGCGCTCCCTCAGGGGAGGCACTGAAGCTTTCTTT. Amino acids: CASSYSRSLRGGTEAFF.

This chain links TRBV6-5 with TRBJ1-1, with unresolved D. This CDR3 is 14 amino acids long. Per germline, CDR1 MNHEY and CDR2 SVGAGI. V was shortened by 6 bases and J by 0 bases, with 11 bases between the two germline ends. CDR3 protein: CASSPRGMNTEAFF. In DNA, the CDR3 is TGTGCCAGCAGCCCTCGAGGGATGAACACTGAAGCTTTCTTT.

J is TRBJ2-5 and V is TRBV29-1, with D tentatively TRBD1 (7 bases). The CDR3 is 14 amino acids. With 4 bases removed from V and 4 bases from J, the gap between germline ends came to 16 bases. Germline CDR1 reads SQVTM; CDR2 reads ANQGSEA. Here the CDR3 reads CSVAGGIGRETQYF. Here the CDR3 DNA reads TGCAGCGTTGCAGGGGGGATCGGGAGAGAGACCCAGTACTTC.

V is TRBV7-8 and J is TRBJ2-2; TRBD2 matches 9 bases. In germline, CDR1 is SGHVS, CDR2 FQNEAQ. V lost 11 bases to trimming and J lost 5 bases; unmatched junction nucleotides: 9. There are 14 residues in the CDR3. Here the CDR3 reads CAHGSGGWTGELFF. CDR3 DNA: TGTGCCCACGGGAGCGGGGGGTGGACCGGGGAGCTGTTTTTT.

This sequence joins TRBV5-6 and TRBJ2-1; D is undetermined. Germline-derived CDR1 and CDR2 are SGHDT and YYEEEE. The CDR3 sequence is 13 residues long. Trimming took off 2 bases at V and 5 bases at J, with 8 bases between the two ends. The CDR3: CASSFGRNNEQFF. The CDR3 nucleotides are TGTGCCAGCAGCTTTGGACGGAACAATGAGCAGTTCTTC. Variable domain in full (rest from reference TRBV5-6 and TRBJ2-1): DAGVTQSPTHLIKTRGQQVTLRCSPKSGHDTVSWYQQALGQGPQFIFQYYEEEERQRGNFPDRFSGHQFPNYSSELNVNALLLGDSALYLCASSFGRNNEQFFGPGTRLTVL.

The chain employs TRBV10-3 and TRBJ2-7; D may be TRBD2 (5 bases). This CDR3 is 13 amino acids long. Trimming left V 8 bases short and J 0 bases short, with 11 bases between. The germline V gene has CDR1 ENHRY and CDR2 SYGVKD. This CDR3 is CAIGGGLSYEQYF. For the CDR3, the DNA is TGTGCCATCGGAGGCGGCCTCTCCTACGAGCAGTACTTC.

DNA of the CDR3: TGCAGCGTGGAGCTAGGACAGCCGAACACTGAAGCTTTCTTT. It yields the protein CSVELGQPNTEAFF. V gene TRBV29-1 combines with J gene TRBJ1-1; TRBD1 is a possible D gene (6 bases). Trimming cost V 6 bases and J 1 base, with 15 bases left between them. Germline CDR1 is SQVTM and CDR2 is ANQGSEA. This CDR3 spans 14 amino acids.

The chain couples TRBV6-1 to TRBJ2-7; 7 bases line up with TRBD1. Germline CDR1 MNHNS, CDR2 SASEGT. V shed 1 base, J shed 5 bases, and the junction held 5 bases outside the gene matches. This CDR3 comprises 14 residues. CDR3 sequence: CASSEVGQSHEQYF. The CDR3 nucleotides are TGTGCCAGCAGTGAAGTGGGACAGAGCCACGAGCAGTACTTC.

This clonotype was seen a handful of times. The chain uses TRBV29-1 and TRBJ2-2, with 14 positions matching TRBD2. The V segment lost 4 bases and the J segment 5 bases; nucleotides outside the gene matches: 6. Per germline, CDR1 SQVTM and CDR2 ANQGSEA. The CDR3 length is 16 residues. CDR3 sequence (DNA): TGCAGCGTTGTAGGACTAGCGGGAGGCTTAACCGGGGAGCTGTTTTTT. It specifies CSVVGLAGGLTGELFF.

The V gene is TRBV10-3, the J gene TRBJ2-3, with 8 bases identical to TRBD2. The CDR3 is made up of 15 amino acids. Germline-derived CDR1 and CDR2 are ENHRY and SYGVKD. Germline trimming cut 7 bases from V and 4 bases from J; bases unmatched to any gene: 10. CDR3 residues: CAITGGSGVSDTQYF. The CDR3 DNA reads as TGTGCCATCACCGGTGGTAGCGGGGTTTCAGATACGCAGTATTTT.

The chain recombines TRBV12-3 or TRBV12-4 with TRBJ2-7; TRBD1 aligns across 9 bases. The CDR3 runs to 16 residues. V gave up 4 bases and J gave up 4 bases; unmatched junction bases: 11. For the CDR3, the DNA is TGTGCCAGCAGTTCCGGTCGGACAGGGGTATGGTACGAGCAGTACTTC. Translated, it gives CASSSGRTGVWYEQYF.

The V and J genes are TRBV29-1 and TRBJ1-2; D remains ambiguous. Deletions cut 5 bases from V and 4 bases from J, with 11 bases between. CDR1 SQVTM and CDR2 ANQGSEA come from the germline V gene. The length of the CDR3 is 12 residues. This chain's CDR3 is CSVPTKFYGYTF. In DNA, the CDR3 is TGCAGCGTTCCGACAAAATTCTATGGCTACACCTTC. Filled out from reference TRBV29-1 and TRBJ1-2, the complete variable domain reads SAVISQKPSRDICQRGTSLTIQCQVDSQVTMMFWYRQQPGQSLTLIATANQGSEATYESGFVIDKFPISRPNLTFSTLTVSNMSPEDSSIYLCSVPTKFYGYTFGSGTRLTVV.

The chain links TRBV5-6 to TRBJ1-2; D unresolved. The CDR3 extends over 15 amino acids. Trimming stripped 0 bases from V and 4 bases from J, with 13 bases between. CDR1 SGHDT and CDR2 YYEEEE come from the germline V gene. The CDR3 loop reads CASSLAVEGIYGYTF. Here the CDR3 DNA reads TGTGCCAGCAGCTTGGCCGTAGAGGGCATCTATGGCTACACCTTC.

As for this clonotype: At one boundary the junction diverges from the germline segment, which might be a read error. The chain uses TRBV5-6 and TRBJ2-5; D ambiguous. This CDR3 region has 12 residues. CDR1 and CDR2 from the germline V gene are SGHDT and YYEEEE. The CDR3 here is CASSQVVETRYF. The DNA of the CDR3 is TGTGCCAGCAGCCAGGTGGTGGAGACCCGGTACTTC.

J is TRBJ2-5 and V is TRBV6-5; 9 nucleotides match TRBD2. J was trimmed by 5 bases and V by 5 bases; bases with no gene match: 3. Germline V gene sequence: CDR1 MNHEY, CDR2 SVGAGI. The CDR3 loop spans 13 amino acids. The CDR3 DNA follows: TGTGCCAGCAGTGGCCTAGCGGGGGAGACCCAGTACTTC. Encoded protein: CASSGLAGETQYF.